This T cell receptor (beta chain) stems from a study of T cell repertoires in cytomegalovirus infection. This clonotype was found many times. TCRdb reanalysed the reads using MiXCR and keeps one entry per CDR3 protein. Of more than 650,000 distinct CDR3 sequences in the sample, about a third are singletons; the top ten hold under 3%. Germline loops: CDR1 SEHNR, CDR2 FQNEAQ (reference sequence). The CDR3 totals 14 residues. V was pared by 2 bases and J by 4 bases, with 6 bases between. The V and J genes are TRBV7-9 and TRBJ2-6; D unclear. The source is a human donor in good health (CMV status not recorded). Some clones in this sample may be carry-over from other donors' samples. Sequenced input: PBMCs. CDR3 in amino acids: CASSLKVGANVLTF. The CDR3 region has the DNA TGTGCCAGCAGCTTAAAGGTGGGGGCCAACGTCCTGACTTTC.